These 8 T cell receptor beta chains were sequenced from one sample in a study of shared clonotypes between healthy human individuals (TCRdb year 2020). The library was obtained by the immunoSEQ multiplex PCR assay. Imported from immuneACCESS, the table was reduced by TCRdb to in-frame sequences with V and J called. These copies leave out some clones; in studies compared against another copy, an unresolved V gene accounts for under half, and the cause of the remainder is not known. A total of hundreds of thousands of clones appear in this sample, 95% to 98% of them only once. About 0.06% of the sample comes from the top ten. Sequenced material: naive CD4+ T cells sorted from blood. The cell subset or site label, read with the paper, signifies: CD45RA+ positively selected. The receptors here all came from a young woman in good health.

This clone has only a few counts. The chain is built from TRBV19 and TRBJ1-2; possible D gene TRBD1, 5 bases. The ends were cut back, 5 bases at V and 3 bases at J, with 16 bases in the middle. CDR3 length equals 15 residues. Germline-derived CDR1 and CDR2 are LNHDA and SQIVND (reference sequence). DNA for the CDR3: TGTGCCAGTAGTCCACCTACAGGAATTCACTATGGCTACACCTTC. Encoded protein: CASSPPTGIHYGYTF.

A single count supports this clone. Other nucleotide sequences in the sample specify the same CDR3. The chain combines TRBV28 with TRBJ2-7; tentatively, D is TRBD1 (6 bases). V was cut by 2 bases and J by 2 bases, with 10 bases left in between. The CDR3 extends over 14 amino acids. Germline V gives CDR1 MDHEN, CDR2 SYDVKM. CDR3 sequence: CASSLGQSPYEQYF. The CDR3 nucleotides read TGTGCCAGCAGTTTAGGACAGAGTCCCTACGAGCAGTACTTC.

This chain links TRBV6-1 with TRBJ2-1, with D unresolved. The germline CDR1 and CDR2 sequences are MNHNS and SASEGT. The CDR3 sequence is 15 residues long. Deletions cut 5 bases from V and 8 bases from J, with 19 bases between. The DNA for the CDR3 is TGTGCCAGCAGTTTCCAAACCCCCACTTGGGATGAGCAGTTCTTC. It encodes CASSFQTPTWDEQFF.

The genes are TRBV28 and TRBJ2-3; D unclear. This CDR3 is 13 amino acids long. V lost 6 bases to trimming and J lost 4 bases, with 11 bases between them. Looked up from germline, CDR1 is MDHEN and CDR2 is SYDVKM. The CDR3 spells CASSADVPDTQYF. The CDR3 nucleotides read TGTGCCAGCAGCGCAGATGTCCCAGATACGCAGTATTTT.

The chain carries TRBV2 and TRBJ2-1; D is perhaps TRBD1 (5 bases). CDR3 size: 16 residues. Per the germline V gene, CDR1 is SNHLY and CDR2 is FYNNEI. The ends were cut back, 2 bases at V and 9 bases at J, with 20 bases in the middle. The CDR3 sequence: CASSEWGRITISEQFF. The CDR3 DNA reads as TGTGCCAGCAGTGAATGGGGCAGGATAACAATCAGTGAGCAGTTCTTC.

This chain links TRBV5-1 with TRBJ1-1; D unclear. CDR3 length equals 13 residues. Germline V gene lookup returns CDR1 SGHRS and CDR2 YFSETQ. V lost 1 base and J lost 1, with 5 bases in between. In DNA form, the CDR3 reads TGCGCCAGCAGCTTGTCAGAGAACACTGAAGCTTTCTTT. As protein: CASSLSENTEAFF. The full variable domain, completed using reference TRBV5-1 and TRBJ1-1, is KAGVTQTPRYLIKTRGQQVTLSCSPISGHRSVSWYQQTPGQGLQFLFEYFSETQRNKGNFPGRFSGRQFSNSRSEMNVSTLELGDSALYLCASSLSENTEAFFGQGTRLTVV.

The chain links TRBV19 to TRBJ1-2, with D possibly being TRBD1 (6 bases). Germline CDR1 is LNHDA and CDR2 is SQIVND (reference sequence). This CDR3 contains 15 residues. V was shortened by 6 bases and J by 2 bases, with 16 bases between the two germline ends. The CDR3 loop reads CASRSRGKINYGYTF. The CDR3 DNA reads as TGTGCCAGTAGGTCCAGGGGAAAGATCAACTATGGCTACACCTTC. The complete variable domain, with remaining parts taken from reference TRBV19 and TRBJ1-2, reads DGGITQSPKYLFRKEGQNVTLSCEQNLNHDAMYWYRQDPGQGLRLIYYSQIVNDFQKGDIAEGYSVSREKKESFPLTVTSAQKNPTAFYLCASRSRGKINYGYTFGSGTRLTVV.

This rearrangement joins TRBV5-8 to TRBJ1-2, with D hard to call. From germline, CDR1 is SGHTS and CDR2 YDEGEE. V lost 0 bases, J lost 4 bases, and 19 bases lay in between. This CDR3 has 17 residues. The CDR3 DNA follows: TGTGCCAGCAGCTTGGGAAAGGAAGTTATAATCCTCTATGGCTACACCTTC. Translating it yields CASSLGKEVIILYGYTF.